What follows describes a single TCR beta chain. Its specificity is unknown. These data are taken from a study of T cells expressing NK-cell markers. Study results and limitations: Also leading the CD3+CD56-NKG2C+ fraction in several donors were these clonotypes.

Germline CDR1 SGHNT, CDR2 YYREEE (reference sequence). The CDR3 loop spans 15 amino acids. 5'RACE template switching with UMIs produced the TCR beta cDNA. Each CDR3 protein gets one entry in TCRdb, which reprocessed the 5' RACE reads and gives no DNA. Its table records about 160,000 distinct CDR3 sequences. The chain carries TRBV5-4 and TRBJ2-7; the TRBD1 assignment by TCRdb is unverifiable without DNA. Sequenced material: blood T cells: a sorted CD56 or NKG2C T cell subset, CD4+ or CD8+ T cells, or bulk PBMC T cells (not recorded which). This sequence originates from a woman between 18 and 69 years old in good health. CDR3 sequence reads: CASSRDGTLLSEQYF.